The TCR beta chain described here comes from a study of T cell responses to AZD1222 COVID-19 vaccine. Study-level points and caveats: The breadth and depth of Spike-specific TCRs increased once two AZD1222 doses had been given. It was only after the peak T cell response that any repertoires were sampled.

This table comes from immunoSEQ multiplex PCR, and its TCRdb copy is limited to in-frame clones, with some not included. The sample lists fewer than 55,000 clones; 90% were seen once. On this clone: Its antigen is unidentified.

This receptor was taken from an adult who received the AZD1222 COVID-19 vaccine. The material sequenced was peripheral blood, taken 28 days after the second AZD1222 dose.

CDR3 coding DNA: TGCAGTGCTAGTTTGGCGGGGAGGGCAGAGACCCAGTACTTC. It encodes CSASLAGRAETQYF. V and J are TRBV20-1 and TRBJ2-5; 7 bases line up with TRBD2. CDR3 size: 14 residues. The V segment lost 3 bases and the J segment 4 bases; nucleotides outside the gene matches: 8. CDR1 and CDR2 (germline): DFQATT, SNEGSKA (reference sequence).